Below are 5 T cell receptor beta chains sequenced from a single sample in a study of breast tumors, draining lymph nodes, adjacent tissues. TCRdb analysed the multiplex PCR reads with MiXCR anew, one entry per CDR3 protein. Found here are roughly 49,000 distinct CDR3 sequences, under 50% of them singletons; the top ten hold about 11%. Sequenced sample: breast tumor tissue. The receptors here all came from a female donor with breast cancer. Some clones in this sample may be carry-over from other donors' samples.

The CDR3 protein is CASSLGLAATDTQYF. DNA for the CDR3: TGTGCCAGCAGCCTGGGACTAGCGGCCACAGATACGCAGTATTTT. The chain joins TRBV11-3 to TRBJ2-3; TRBD2 agrees at 11 bases. Unmatched junction bases numbered 3, after V lost 5 bases and J lost 2 bases. The germline gives CDR1 SGHNT, CDR2 YENEEA. This CDR3 is built from 15 residues. The variable domain in full, with the rest retrieved from reference TRBV11-3 and TRBJ2-3, is EAGVVQSPRYKIIEKKQPVAFWCNPISGHNTLYWYLQNLGQGPELLIRYENEEAVDDSQLPKDRFSAERLKGVDSTLKIQPAELGDSAVYLCASSLGLAATDTQYFGPGTRLTVL.

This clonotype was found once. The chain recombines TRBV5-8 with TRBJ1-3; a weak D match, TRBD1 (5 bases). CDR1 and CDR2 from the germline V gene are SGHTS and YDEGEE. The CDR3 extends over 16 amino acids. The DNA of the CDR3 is TGTGCTAGAGTGAGTTCGGGACTCCGCTCTGGAAACACCATATATTTT. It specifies CARVSSGLRSGNTIYF.

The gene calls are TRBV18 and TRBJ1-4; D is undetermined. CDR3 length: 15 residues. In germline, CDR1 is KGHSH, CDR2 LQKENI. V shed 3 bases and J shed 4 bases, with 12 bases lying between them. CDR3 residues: CASSPARVVNEKLFF. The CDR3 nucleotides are TGTGCCAGCTCACCTGCGCGAGTCGTTAATGAAAAACTGTTTTTT.

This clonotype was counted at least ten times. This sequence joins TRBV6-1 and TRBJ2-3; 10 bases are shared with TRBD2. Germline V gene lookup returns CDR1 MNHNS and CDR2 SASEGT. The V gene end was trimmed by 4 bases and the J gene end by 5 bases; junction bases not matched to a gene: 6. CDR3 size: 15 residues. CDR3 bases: TGTGCCAGCAGTGTTACTAGCGGGATAGAAGATACGCAGTATTTT. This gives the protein CASSVTSGIEDTQYF.

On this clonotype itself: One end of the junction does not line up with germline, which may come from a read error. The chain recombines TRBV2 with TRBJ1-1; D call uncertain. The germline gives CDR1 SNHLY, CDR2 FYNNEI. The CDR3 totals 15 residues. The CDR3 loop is CASKKFTFMNAEALF. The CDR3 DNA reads TGTGCCAGCAAAAAATTTACCTTCATGAACGCTGAAGCTCTCTTT. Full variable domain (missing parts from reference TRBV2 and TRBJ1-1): EPEVTQTPSHQVTQMGQEVILRCVPISNHLYFYWYRQILGQKVEFLVSFYNNEISEKSEIFDDQFSVERPDGSNFTLKIRSTKLEDSAMYFCASKKFTFMNAEALFGQGTRLTVV.